This is a list of T cell receptor beta chains from one sample in a study of blood T cells in healthy people across ages. TCRdb reprocessed the 5' RACE reads with MiXCR, giving one entry per CDR3 protein. The data hold just over 1 million distinct CDR3 sequences, with roughly 45% observed a single time. Sequenced: blood. These receptors were obtained from a woman aged 55-69 years in good health. CDR3s include the opening cysteine and the closing phenylalanine or tryptophan. The order of the fields is D gene, V gene, clone size, J gene, CDR3 DNA, CDR3 protein. D genes are given only for firm matches. Size is omitted from some rows. Given values are once, few, many or a class for expanded clones.

NA	TRBV11-2	few	TRBJ2-5	TGTGCCAGCAGCTTCGGACTGGGGATGTACCAAGAGACCCAGTACTTC	CASSFGLGMYQETQYF
TRBD1	TRBV5-1	NA	TRBJ2-6	TGCGCCAGCAGCTCCAGGGGGATCATTTCTGGGGCCAACGTCCTGACTTTC	CASSSRGIISGANVLTF
NA	TRBV7-9	NA	TRBJ1-4	TGTGCCAGCAGCTTAGGCCCAAGGGTACTGGATGAAAAACTGTTTTTT	CASSLGPRVLDEKLFF
TRBD2	TRBV12-3/TRBV12-4	NA	TRBJ2-1	TGTGCCAGCAGTCTTCTAGCGGGGGATCGAACCTACAATGAGCAGTTCTTC	CASSLLAGDRTYNEQFF
NA	TRBV3-1	NA	TRBJ2-4	TGTGCCAGCAGCCAAGATCCCGGTGGGCACAAAAACATTCAGTACTTC	CASSQDPGGHKNIQYF
NA	TRBV7-3	NA	TRBJ1-2	TGTGCCAGCAGCCCCACTAACCTTGGAGGGGCTAGCGGCTACACCTTC	CASSPTNLGGASGYTF
TRBD2	TRBV10-3	many	TRBJ2-1	TGTGCCATCAGTGAGTCGACCGGGAGGGTCCTAGCCGAGCAGTTCTTC	CAISESTGRVLAEQFF
TRBD2	TRBV5-1	NA	TRBJ2-1	TGCGCCAGCCGTAGCGGGATAAGTTTCAATGAGCAGTTCTTC	CASRSGISFNEQFF
TRBD1	TRBV2	NA	TRBJ2-7	TGTGCCAGCAGTGTCGATACAGGGGGATACGAGCAGTACTTC	CASSVDTGGYEQYF
TRBD1	TRBV29-1	NA	TRBJ2-3	TGCAGCGTTGCGGACAGGGGAAGCACAGATACGCAGTATTTT	CSVADRGSTDTQYF
TRBD1	TRBV18	NA	TRBJ2-2	TGTGCCAGCTCACCACGGGGACAGGTGAGTGCGGCGAACACCGGGGAGCTGTTTTTT	CASSPRGQVSAANTGELFF
TRBD1	TRBV27	NA	TRBJ1-6	TGTGCCAGCAGTTCCCGGGACAGGTCAAATTCACCCCTCCACTTT	CASSSRDRSNSPLHF
NA	TRBV24-1	few	TRBJ2-5	TGTGCCACCAGTGATTTAGGACGAGGGAGCAATGAGCAGTACTTC	CATSDLGRGSNEQYF
NA	TRBV29-1	NA	TRBJ2-7	TGCTGCGCCGGGCTCGGGGCCTACGAGCAGTACTTC	CCAGLGAYEQYF
NA	TRBV7-8	once	TRBJ2-1	TGTGCCAGCAGCTCGCGGACGAGGAGCTCCTACAATGAGCAGTTCTTC	CASSSRTRSSYNEQFF
NA	TRBV12-3/TRBV12-4	many	TRBJ2-7	TGTGCCAGCAGTTTTGGCAGGGAGGACGAGCAGTACTTC	CASSFGREDEQYF
NA	TRBV14	NA	TRBJ2-5	TGTGCCAGCAGCCGCCGGCTGCCCAGCTCCTACAATGAGCAGTACTTC	CASSRRLPSSYNEQYF
TRBD1	TRBV29-1	NA	TRBJ1-2	TGCAGCGTTGACAGGGGGATCTATGGCTACACCTTC	CSVDRGIYGYTF
NA	TRBV6-1	NA	TRBJ2-7	TGTGCCAGCAGTGAACCAACCCTTCCGCCTGCCCACTACGAGCAGTACTTC	CASSEPTLPPAHYEQYF
TRBD1	TRBV20-1	few	TRBJ2-3	TGCAGTGCTAGGGGCGGGACAGGGTCGTTGGATACGCAGTATTTT	CSARGGTGSLDTQYF
TRBD1	TRBV27	few	TRBJ2-1	TGTGCCAGCAGTGGGGCGGGACAGGGCCACAATGAGCAGTTCTTC	CASSGAGQGHNEQFF
NA	TRBV4-1	NA	TRBJ2-7	TGCGCCAGCAGCTCGTCCCCCACAGGGAGCTACGAGCAGTACTTC	CASSSSPTGSYEQYF
NA	TRBV20-1	NA	TRBJ2-7	TGCAGTGCCACAGCCGGGACATCCTACGAGCAGTACTTC	CSATAGTSYEQYF
NA	TRBV10-3	NA	TRBJ2-3	TGTGCCATCAGTGACACAACAGATACGCAGTATTTT	CAISDTTDTQYF
NA	TRBV7-3	NA	TRBJ2-7	TGTGCCAGCAGCTTAAACCCGCGGAGTCACTACGAGCAGTACTTC	CASSLNPRSHYEQYF
TRBD1	TRBV5-1	NA	TRBJ2-7	TGCGCCAGCAGTGACAGGGGGACCCCCTACGAGCAGTACTTC	CASSDRGTPYEQYF
TRBD1	TRBV29-1	NA	TRBJ2-5	TGCAGCGCCCGCCGACAGGGAAACCCGCAAGAGACCCAGTACTTC	CSARRQGNPQETQYF
NA	TRBV13	NA	TRBJ1-1	TGTGCCAGCAACTTAGGCATGGGCCCGAACACTGAAGCTTTCTTT	CASNLGMGPNTEAFF
NA	TRBV5-4	NA	TRBJ2-3	TGTGCCAGCAGCTTGGGAGGGGATAGCACAGATACGCAGTATTTT	CASSLGGDSTDTQYF
NA	TRBV11-2	NA	TRBJ1-1	TGTGCCAGCAGATACTCGGCAGGGGTCGCTGAAGCTTTCTTT	CASRYSAGVAEAFF
TRBD2	TRBV9	NA	TRBJ2-2	TGTGCCAGCAGCGTAGGGCTAGCGGGAGTCAACGGGGAGCTGTTTTTT	CASSVGLAGVNGELFF
NA	TRBV3-1	NA	TRBJ2-3	TGTGCCAGCGGCCAAGATAGCATGAGTACGCAGTATTTT	CASGQDSMSTQYF
NA	TRBV11-2	NA	TRBJ1-4	TGTGCCAGCAGCCAAGCACCGTTGGCTAATGAAAAACTGTTTTTT	CASSQAPLANEKLFF